Each of the 27 T cell receptor beta chains below was sequenced from the same sample in a study of blood T cell repertoires in COVID-19 (dated by TCRdb to the early 2020s). Library preparation used the immunoSEQ multiplex PCR assay. Sourced from immuneACCESS, this table was stored by TCRdb with only in-frame sequences that have V and J called. A share of the clones is absent; for the studies checked, an unresolved V gene accounts for under half, and the remainder has no known explanation. The sample contains approximately 150,000 clones, 81% of them found a single time. The top ten hold roughly 11% of the sample. Sequencing used peripheral blood. These receptors originate from a man in his fifties or sixties with active or convalescent COVID-19.

This clone has a single count. This chain uses TRBV9 with TRBJ2-5, with 8 bases aligning to TRBD2. The CDR3 totals 16 residues. Germline trimming cut 4 bases from V and 6 bases from J; bases unmatched to any gene: 14. The V gene's germline CDR1 is SGDLS and CDR2 YYNGEE. The chain's CDR3 is CASSRGAGGVEKTQYF. In DNA form, the CDR3 reads TGTGCCAGCAGCAGGGGGGCGGGAGGAGTAGAAAAGACCCAGTACTTC.

The chain couples TRBV29-1 to TRBJ2-1; tentative D call: TRBD2 (5 bases). Between the trimmed V and J ends, which lost 7 bases and 0 bases, there was a span of 10 bases. The germline gives CDR1 SQVTM, CDR2 ANQGSEA. CDR3 length: 13 residues. The CDR3 region is CSGGSGSYNEQFF. In nucleotides, the CDR3 is TGCAGCGGAGGAAGCGGCTCCTACAATGAGCAGTTCTTC.

V gene TRBV2 combines with J gene TRBJ1-2; 9 bases line up with TRBD1. The CDR3 is 12 residues long. V lost 8 bases, J lost 8 bases, and 6 bases stayed unmatched. Germline CDR1 reads SNHLY; CDR2 reads FYNNEI. DNA for the CDR3: TGTGCCAGCGGCCGACAGGGGGGAGGCTACACCTTC. This encodes CASGRQGGGYTF.

This clone was recorded a few times. This chain uses TRBV18 with TRBJ2-5; TRBD2 is a possible D gene (6 bases). Trimming cost V 4 bases and J 2 bases, with 11 bases left between them. The V gene's germline CDR1 is KGHSH and CDR2 LQKENI. The CDR3 consists of 14 residues. CDR3 coding DNA: TGTGCCAGCTCACTGGGGGACTTACAAGAGACCCAGTACTTC. This translates into CASSLGDLQETQYF. Variable domain in full (rest from reference TRBV18 and TRBJ2-5): NAGVMQNPRHLVRRRGQEARLRCSPMKGHSHVYWYRQLPEEGLKFMVYLQKENIIDESGMPKERFSAEFPKEGPSILRIQQVVRGDSAAYFCASSLGDLQETQYFGPGTRLLVL.

V usage is TRBV5-6 and J usage is TRBJ2-1; 10 nucleotides align to TRBD1. Germline values: CDR1 SGHDT, CDR2 YYEEEE. The V segment lost 4 bases and the J segment 5 bases; nucleotides outside the gene matches: 6. CDR3 length: 15 amino acids. CDR3 residues: CASSADRGRNNEQFF. The CDR3, as DNA: TGTGCCAGCAGCGCCGACAGGGGGCGCAACAATGAGCAGTTCTTC.

The sample holds a few counts of this clone. The J gene is TRBJ1-3, the V gene TRBV6-1, with D perhaps TRBD1 (5 bases). Germline V gives CDR1 MNHNS, CDR2 SASEGT. This CDR3 comprises 14 residues. The ends were cut back, 1 base at V and 7 bases at J, with 11 bases in the middle. The DNA for the CDR3 is TGTGCCAGCAGTGAAGTGGCAGGGTCGAACACCATATATTTT. Protein sequence: CASSEVAGSNTIYF.

This clone was detected a few times. The chain carries TRBV7-9 and TRBJ2-5; D unclear. V was shortened by 2 bases and J by 3 bases, with 16 bases between the two germline ends. Germline values: CDR1 SEHNR, CDR2 FQNEAQ (reference sequence). The CDR3 covers 16 residues. This CDR3 reads CASSLTAGVGKETQYF. CDR3 in DNA: TGTGCCAGCAGCTTAACCGCAGGTGTTGGAAAAGAGACCCAGTACTTC.

V usage is TRBV5-1 and J usage is TRBJ2-6; D uncertain. The CDR3 has 15 residues. Trimming pared 0 bases from V and 4 bases from J, leaving 8 bases between. Germline V gives CDR1 SGHRS, CDR2 YFSETQ. CDR3 amino acids: CASSLAQAGANVLTF. The DNA for the CDR3 is TGCGCCAGCAGCTTGGCCCAGGCCGGGGCCAACGTCCTGACTTTC.

The CDR3 loop reads CASTPTAGSPYEQYF. The CDR3 DNA sequence: TGCGCCAGCACCCCGACGGCAGGGTCTCCCTACGAGCAGTACTTC. The chain couples TRBV5-1 to TRBJ2-7; TRBD1 might be the D (5 bases). The germline V gene encodes CDR1 SGHRS and CDR2 YFSETQ. CDR3 length equals 15 residues. Trimming stripped 6 bases from V and 2 bases from J, with 18 bases between.

In its sample, this clone was seen once. V and J are TRBV5-4 and TRBJ2-5, with 8 bases identical to TRBD2. Per the germline V gene, CDR1 is SGHNT and CDR2 is YYREEE (reference sequence). V lost 5 bases to trimming and J lost 5 bases; unmatched junction nucleotides: 8. The CDR3 loop spans 14 amino acids. Here the CDR3 DNA reads TGTGCCAGCAGTTATATGTCGGGGGGGGAGACCCAGTACTTC. It yields the protein CASSYMSGGETQYF.

The CDR3: CASSLGTGGSGELFF. As DNA, the CDR3 is TGTGCCAGCAGCTTAGGGACAGGGGGTTCCGGGGAGCTGTTTTTT. This chain uses TRBV7-9 with TRBJ2-2; 10 bases match TRBD1. CDR1 SEHNR and CDR2 FQNEAQ come from the germline V gene (reference sequence). This CDR3 has 15 amino acids. J gave up 6 bases and V 1 base, and 2 bases lay outside the gene matches.

This chain joins TRBV5-4 and TRBJ2-5, with D possibly being TRBD2 (5 bases). Trimming cost V 4 bases and J 7 bases, with 17 bases left between them. This CDR3 is 14 amino acids long. Per germline, CDR1 SGHNT and CDR2 YYREEE (reference sequence). CDR3 residues: CASSPAEGRGTQYF. CDR3 bases: TGTGCCAGCAGCCCGGCAGAGGGTCGAGGGACCCAGTACTTC.

The rearrangement joins TRBV6-5 to TRBJ1-5; 7 bases align to TRBD1. This CDR3 spans 15 amino acids. V dropped 6 bases and J dropped 7; count of bases not matched to a gene: 12. The V gene's germline CDR1 is MNHEY and CDR2 SVGAGI. The CDR3 sequence: CASRRLDRENQPQHF. As DNA, the CDR3 is TGTGCCAGCAGGCGACTAGACAGGGAGAACCAGCCCCAGCATTTT.

Comments on this clone: One junction end disagrees with the germline gene, perhaps due to a read error. This sample includes further DNA sequences coding for the same CDR3. The genes are TRBV2 and TRBJ2-7; D possibly uses TRBD1 or TRBD2 (6 bases each). Germline CDR1 and CDR2: SNHLY and FYNNEI. This CDR3 spans 15 amino acids. The CDR3 nucleotides are TGTGCCAGCAGCGAAGGGGGAAGGGCGGGAAACGAGCAGTACTTC. Translated, it gives CASSEGGRAGNEQYF.

The CDR3 region is CASSQGRTGGSQPQHF. The CDR3, as DNA: TGTGCCAGCAGCCAAGGCAGGACAGGGGGCTCTCAGCCCCAGCATTTT. The chain joins TRBV3-1 (or the pseudogene TRBV3-2) to TRBJ1-5, with TRBD1 matching over 11 bases. Losses at the gene ends were 1 base for V and 6 bases for J; bases not matched to a gene: 5. CDR3 length: 16 amino acids. Per the germline V gene, CDR1 is LGHDT and CDR2 is YNNKEL (reference sequence).

The J gene is TRBJ2-5, the V gene TRBV7-7, with 8 bases fitting TRBD2. J lost 9 bases, V lost 2 bases, and 11 bases had no gene match. CDR3 length equals 15 residues. Germline assignment: CDR1 SSHAT and CDR2 FNYEAQ (reference sequence). CDR3 nucleotides: TGTGCCAGCAGCTTATCGGCGGGGGGACGAACGGCCCAGTACTTC. It specifies CASSLSAGGRTAQYF.

The chain is built from TRBV2 and TRBJ1-6; no clear D. With 8 bases removed from V and 8 bases from J, the gap between germline ends came to 16 bases. The CDR3 runs to 14 residues. The germline V gene encodes CDR1 SNHLY and CDR2 FYNNEI. Written as DNA, the CDR3 is TGTGCCAGCCAGACTGGATGGGTGGATTCACCCCTCCACTTT. Translating it yields CASQTGWVDSPLHF.

The chain joins TRBV5-4 to TRBJ2-5; D not resolved. Trimming took off 0 bases at V and 5 bases at J, with 8 bases between the two ends. The CDR3 contains 13 residues. Germline V CDR1 and CDR2: SGHNT, YYREEE (reference sequence). The CDR3 is CASSLGPVETQYF. Written as DNA, the CDR3 is TGTGCCAGCAGCTTGGGGCCTGTCGAGACCCAGTACTTC.

CDR3 region: CASSRGMGREDLTLHF. In DNA, the CDR3 is TGCGCCAGCAGCCGCGGGATGGGTAGGGAGGATCTCACCCTCCACTTT. The genes are TRBV4-1 and TRBJ1-6; no clear D gene. CDR1 and CDR2 from the germline V gene are MGHRA and YSYEKL. V was pared by 4 bases and J by 14 bases, with 24 bases between. The CDR3 is 16 residues long.

The chain links TRBV5-1 to TRBJ2-3; 7 bases match TRBD2. CDR3 length: 14 amino acids. J was trimmed by 2 bases and V by 2 bases; bases with no gene match: 2. Germline CDR1 SGHRS, CDR2 YFSETQ. The CDR3 coding sequence is TGCGCCAGCAGCTTCGGGACTATCACAGATACGCAGTATTTT. This translates into CASSFGTITDTQYF.

The chain is built from TRBV5-4 and TRBJ2-7, with a possible D match to TRBD1 (5 bases). Trimming left V 5 bases short and J 3 bases short, with 12 bases between. The CDR3 has 13 amino acids. Germline V gives CDR1 SGHNT, CDR2 YYREEE (reference sequence). This CDR3 is CASRHQGFYEQYF. CDR3 sequence (DNA): TGTGCCAGCAGACATCAGGGTTTCTACGAGCAGTACTTC.

V gene TRBV7-8 combines with J gene TRBJ2-7, with D possibly TRBD1 on 5 matching bases. The V end lost 3 bases, the J end lost 0 bases, and 9 bases lay between the germline ends. Germline V gene data show CDR1 as SGHVS and CDR2 as FQNEAQ. This CDR3 comprises 14 residues. The chain's CDR3 is CASSFPGYSYEQYF. CDR3 coding DNA: TGTGCCAGCAGCTTCCCAGGGTACTCCTACGAGCAGTACTTC.

V is TRBV18 and J is TRBJ2-1; 14 bases agree with TRBD2. This CDR3 is built from 19 residues. From germline, CDR1 is KGHSH and CDR2 LQKENI. Germline trimming cut 3 bases from V and 2 bases from J; bases unmatched to any gene: 9. The CDR3: CASSPPGTSGRGTYNEQFF. CDR3 DNA: TGTGCCAGCTCACCTCCGGGGACTAGCGGGAGAGGGACCTACAATGAGCAGTTCTTC.

The chain couples TRBV11-2 to TRBJ2-2; D perhaps matches TRBD1 (6 bases). CDR1 is SGHAT, CDR2 FQNNGV, per germline. V lost 5 bases to trimming and J lost 2 bases, with 15 bases between them. CDR3 length: 16 amino acids. CDR3 sequence: CASSPRPGANTGELFF. The CDR3 DNA reads as TGTGCCAGCAGCCCTAGGCCAGGGGCCAACACCGGGGAGCTGTTTTTT.

This clone was detected ten times or more. V is TRBV6-5 and J is TRBJ1-3; D might be TRBD1 (6 bases). CDR3 length: 15 amino acids. V gave up 6 bases and J gave up 0 bases, with 12 bases separating them. CDR1 is MNHEY, CDR2 SVGAGI, per germline. Written as DNA, the CDR3 is TGTGCCAGCAGCGGACAGATCAGCTCTGGAAACACCATATATTTT. It yields the protein CASSGQISSGNTIYF.

This clone was detected a few times. This chain connects TRBV4-1 to TRBJ1-5; D is perhaps TRBD1 (5 bases). The CDR3 has 14 amino acids. Trimming removed 1 base at V and 11 bases at J, with 15 bases between. Germline assignment: CDR1 MGHRA and CDR2 YSYEKL. The CDR3 DNA sequence: TGCGCCAGCAGCCAAGCAGACAGTTCTTCGGCCCAGCATTTT. Translated: CASSQADSSSAQHF.

The chain recombines TRBV28 with TRBJ1-5; maybe TRBD1 (5 bases). Germline lookup yields CDR1 MDHEN and CDR2 SYDVKM. CDR3 size: 14 residues. V was shortened by 7 bases and J by 3 bases, with 13 bases between the two germline ends. The CDR3 reads CASTADTYNQPQHF. The CDR3 bases are TGTGCCAGCACCGCGGACACCTACAATCAGCCCCAGCATTTT. The full variable domain, with the rest looked up from reference TRBV28 and TRBJ1-5, is DVKVTQSSRYLVKRTGEKVFLECVQDMDHENMFWYRQDPGLGLRLIYFSYDVKMKEKGDIPEGYSVSREKKERFSLILESASTNQTSMYLCASTADTYNQPQHFGDGTRLSIL.